The following is a T cell receptor (beta chain) sequence with its context. CDR3 length: 16 amino acids. The germline V gene encodes CDR1 SGHNT and CDR2 YYREEE (reference sequence). With V trimmed by 1 base and J by 3 bases, 9 bases remained unmatched. The source of the sample is a study of cytomegalovirus exposure and HLA in healthy donors. This table comes from immunoSEQ multiplex PCR, and its TCRdb copy is limited to in-frame clones, with some not included. The profile shows hundreds of thousands of clones, 70% to 90% of them singletons. The J gene is TRBJ2-5, the V gene TRBV5-4, with 7 bases fitting TRBD2. The sample consisted of PBMCs. The sequence came from a woman aged 18-29 years in good health and CMV-seronegative. Written as DNA, the CDR3 is TGTGCCAGCAGCTTGAGTAGCGGGTGGGGGGAAGAGACCCAGTACTTC. Its protein is CASSLSSGWGEETQYF.